A single TCR beta chain is shown here with its context. The data are from a study of technical replicates of blood from four donors. Only in-frame clones appear in the TCRdb table, and some are missing; sequencing was by immunoSEQ multiplex PCR. The sample records approximately 15,000 clones, around 84% being singletons. Germline assignment: CDR1 LGHNT and CDR2 FRNRAP. This CDR3 comprises 13 residues. Trimming shortened V by 3 bases and J by 2 bases, and 8 bases separated the two germline ends. Sequenced: PBMCs. This sequence originates from a human donor in good health. The chain employs TRBV12-5 and TRBJ2-7; TRBD1 might be the D (5 bases). The CDR3 loop reads CASGFQGTYEQYF. The CDR3 region has the DNA TGTGCTAGTGGTTTCCAGGGCACCTACGAGCAGTACTTC.